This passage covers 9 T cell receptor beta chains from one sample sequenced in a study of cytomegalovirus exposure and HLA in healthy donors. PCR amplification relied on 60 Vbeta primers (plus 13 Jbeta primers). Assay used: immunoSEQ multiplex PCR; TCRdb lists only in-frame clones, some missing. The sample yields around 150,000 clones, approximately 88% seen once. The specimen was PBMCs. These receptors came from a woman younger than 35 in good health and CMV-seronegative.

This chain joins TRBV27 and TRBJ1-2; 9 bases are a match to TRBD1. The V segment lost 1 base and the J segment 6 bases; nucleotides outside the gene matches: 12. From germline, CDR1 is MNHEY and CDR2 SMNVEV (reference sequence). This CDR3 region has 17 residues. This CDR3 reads CASSLLGFGDRADGYTF. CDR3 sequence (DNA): TGTGCCAGCAGTTTATTGGGTTTTGGGGACAGGGCGGATGGCTACACCTTC.

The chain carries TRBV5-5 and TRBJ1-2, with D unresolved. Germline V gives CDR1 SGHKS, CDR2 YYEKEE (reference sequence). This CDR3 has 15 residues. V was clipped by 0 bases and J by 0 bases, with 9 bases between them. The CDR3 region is CASSLAVGANYGYTF. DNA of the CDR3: TGTGCCAGCAGCTTGGCGGTCGGAGCTAACTATGGCTACACCTTC.

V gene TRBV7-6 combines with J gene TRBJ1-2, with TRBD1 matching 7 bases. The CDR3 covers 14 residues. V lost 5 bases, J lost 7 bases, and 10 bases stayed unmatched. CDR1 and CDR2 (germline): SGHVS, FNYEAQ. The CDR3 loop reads CASSPGQQFGGYTF. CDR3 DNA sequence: TGTGCCAGCAGCCCGGGACAGCAATTCGGTGGCTACACCTTC.

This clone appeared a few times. In DNA form, the CDR3 reads TGTGGCACGAAACAGGAGGGAGGAGAGACCCAGTACTTC. Translated, it gives CGTKQEGGETQYF. This chain links TRBV7-7 with TRBJ2-5; D is perhaps TRBD2 (6 bases). The CDR3 runs to 13 residues. Germline CDR1 reads SSHAT; CDR2 reads FNYEAQ (reference sequence).

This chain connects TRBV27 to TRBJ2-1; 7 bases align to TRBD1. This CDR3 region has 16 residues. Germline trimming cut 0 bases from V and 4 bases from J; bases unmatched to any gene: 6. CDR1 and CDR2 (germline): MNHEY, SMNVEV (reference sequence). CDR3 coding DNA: TGTGCCAGCAGTTTATCCCCAGGACAGGCTTACAATGAGCAGTTCTTC. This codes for CASSLSPGQAYNEQFF.

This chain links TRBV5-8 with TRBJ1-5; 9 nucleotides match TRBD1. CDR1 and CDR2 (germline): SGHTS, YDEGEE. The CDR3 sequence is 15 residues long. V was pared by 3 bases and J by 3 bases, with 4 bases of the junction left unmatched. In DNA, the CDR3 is TGTGCCAGCAGCTCCCGGGACAGGGTCAATCAGCCCCAGCATTTT. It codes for CASSSRDRVNQPQHF.

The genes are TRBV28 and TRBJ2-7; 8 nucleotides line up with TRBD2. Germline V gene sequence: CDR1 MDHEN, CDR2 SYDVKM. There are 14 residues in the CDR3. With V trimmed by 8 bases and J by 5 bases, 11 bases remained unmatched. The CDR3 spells CASYHGRGRNEQYF. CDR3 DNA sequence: TGTGCCAGCTATCACGGGAGGGGACGAAACGAGCAGTACTTC. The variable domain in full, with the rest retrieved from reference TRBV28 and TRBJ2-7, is DVKVTQSSRYLVKRTGEKVFLECVQDMDHENMFWYRQDPGLGLRLIYFSYDVKMKEKGDIPEGYSVSREKKERFSLILESASTNQTSMYLCASYHGRGRNEQYFGPGTRLTVT.

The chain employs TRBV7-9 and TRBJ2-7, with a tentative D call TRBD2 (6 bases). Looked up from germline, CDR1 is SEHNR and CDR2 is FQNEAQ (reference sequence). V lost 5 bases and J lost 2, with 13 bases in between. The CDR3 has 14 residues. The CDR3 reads CASSPGLLAYEQYF. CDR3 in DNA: TGTGCCAGCAGCCCGGGACTGCTAGCCTACGAGCAGTACTTC.

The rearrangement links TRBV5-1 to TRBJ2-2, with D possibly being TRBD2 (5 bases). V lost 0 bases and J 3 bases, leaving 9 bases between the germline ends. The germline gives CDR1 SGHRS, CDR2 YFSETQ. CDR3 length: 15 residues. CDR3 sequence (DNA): TGCGCCAGCAGCTTGGGAAGAGGGTACACCGGGGAGCTGTTTTTT. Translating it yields CASSLGRGYTGELFF.